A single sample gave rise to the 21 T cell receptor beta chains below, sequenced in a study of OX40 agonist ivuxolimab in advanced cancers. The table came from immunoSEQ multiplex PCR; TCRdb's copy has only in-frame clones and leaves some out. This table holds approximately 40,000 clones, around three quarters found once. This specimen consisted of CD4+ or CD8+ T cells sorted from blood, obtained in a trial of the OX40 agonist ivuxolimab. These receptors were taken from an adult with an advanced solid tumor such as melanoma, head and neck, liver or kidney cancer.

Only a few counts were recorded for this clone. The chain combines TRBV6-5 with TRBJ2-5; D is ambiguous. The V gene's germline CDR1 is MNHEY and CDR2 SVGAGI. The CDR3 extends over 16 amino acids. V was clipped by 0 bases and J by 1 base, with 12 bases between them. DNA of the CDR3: TGTGCCAGCAGTTACTCGTACCTAACCTCCCAAGAGACCCAGTACTTC. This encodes CASSYSYLTSQETQYF.

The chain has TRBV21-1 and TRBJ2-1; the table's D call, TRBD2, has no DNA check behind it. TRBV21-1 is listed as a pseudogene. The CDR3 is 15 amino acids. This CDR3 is CASTSKRTRRNEQFF. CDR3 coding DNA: TGTGCCAGCACCTCAAAGCGAACTCGAAGGAATGAGCAGTTCTTC.

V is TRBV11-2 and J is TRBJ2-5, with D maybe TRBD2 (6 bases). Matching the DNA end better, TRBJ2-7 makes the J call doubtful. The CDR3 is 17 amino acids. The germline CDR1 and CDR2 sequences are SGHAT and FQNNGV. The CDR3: CASSFLWGSGSSYEQYF. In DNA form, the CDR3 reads TGTGCCAGCAGCTTCCTTTGGGGTAGCGGATCATCCTACGAGCAGTACTTC.

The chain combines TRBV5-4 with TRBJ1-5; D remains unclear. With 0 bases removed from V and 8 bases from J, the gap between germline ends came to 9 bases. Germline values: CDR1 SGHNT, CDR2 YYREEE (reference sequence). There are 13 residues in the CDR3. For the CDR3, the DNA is TGTGCCAGCAGCTTGGATGTTGAGGAGCCCCAGCATTTT. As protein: CASSLDVEEPQHF.

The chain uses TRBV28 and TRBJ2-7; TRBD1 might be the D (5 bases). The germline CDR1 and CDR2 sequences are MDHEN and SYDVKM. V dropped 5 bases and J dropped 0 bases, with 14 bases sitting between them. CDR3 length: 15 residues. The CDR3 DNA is TGTGCCAGCAGTACCCTGGGGCTATCCTCCTACGAGCAGTACTTC. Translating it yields CASSTLGLSSYEQYF.

CDR3 nucleotides: TGTGCCAGCAAAATGACAGGGGAGGTTGGAAACACCATATATTTT. Amino acids: CASKMTGEVGNTIYF. V gene TRBV6-6 combines with J gene TRBJ1-3; TRBD1 matches at 8 bases. Trimming at V came to 7 bases and at J to 3 bases, leaving 8 bases not matched to a gene. The V gene's germline CDR1 is MNHNY and CDR2 SVGAGI (reference sequence). The CDR3 spans 15 residues.

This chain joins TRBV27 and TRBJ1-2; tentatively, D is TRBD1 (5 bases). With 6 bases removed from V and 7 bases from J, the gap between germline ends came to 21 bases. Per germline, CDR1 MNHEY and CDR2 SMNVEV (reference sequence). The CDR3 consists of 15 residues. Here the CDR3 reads CASRERGAPLAGYTF. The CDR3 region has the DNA TGTGCCAGCAGGGAGAGAGGGGCCCCGTTGGCTGGCTACACCTTC.

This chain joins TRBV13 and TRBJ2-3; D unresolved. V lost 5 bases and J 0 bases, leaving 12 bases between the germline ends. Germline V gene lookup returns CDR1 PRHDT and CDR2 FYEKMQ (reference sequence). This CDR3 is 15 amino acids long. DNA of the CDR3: TGTGCCAGCAGCCCCAACACCCCTAGCACAGATACGCAGTATTTT. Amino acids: CASSPNTPSTDTQYF.

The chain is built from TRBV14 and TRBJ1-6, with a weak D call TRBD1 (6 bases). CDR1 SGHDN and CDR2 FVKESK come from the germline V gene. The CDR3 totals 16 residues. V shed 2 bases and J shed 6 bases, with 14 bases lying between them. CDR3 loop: CASSQYRANSNSPLHF. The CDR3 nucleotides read TGTGCCAGCAGCCAATACAGGGCTAATAGTAATTCACCCCTCCACTTT.

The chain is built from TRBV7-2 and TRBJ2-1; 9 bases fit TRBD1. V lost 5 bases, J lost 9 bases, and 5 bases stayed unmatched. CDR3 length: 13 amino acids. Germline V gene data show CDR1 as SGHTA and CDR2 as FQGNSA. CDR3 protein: CASSRDREREQFF. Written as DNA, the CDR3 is TGTGCCAGCAGCCGGGACAGGGAACGTGAGCAGTTCTTC.

The CDR3 region is CASSSTRTEAFF. CDR3 nucleotide sequence: TGTGCCAGCAGCAGTACGAGGACTGAAGCTTTCTTT. The chain employs TRBV6-5 and TRBJ1-1; D gene ambiguous. Per the germline V gene, CDR1 is MNHEY and CDR2 is SVGAGI. V lost 6 bases and J lost 5, with 10 bases in between. The CDR3 runs 12 residues.

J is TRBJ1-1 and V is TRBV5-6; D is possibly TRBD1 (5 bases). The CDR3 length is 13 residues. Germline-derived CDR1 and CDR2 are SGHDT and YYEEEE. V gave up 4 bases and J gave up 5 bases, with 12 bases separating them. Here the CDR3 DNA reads TGTGCCAGCAGCATAGGGACGAGGACTGAAGCTTTCTTT. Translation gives CASSIGTRTEAFF.

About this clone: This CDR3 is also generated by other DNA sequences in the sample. CDR3 amino acids: CASSLGSGYNEQFF. The DNA for the CDR3 is TGTGCCAGCAGCTTGGGATCGGGGTACAATGAGCAGTTCTTC. The chain is built from TRBV7-9 and TRBJ2-1, with a possible D match to TRBD2 (5 bases). This CDR3 region has 14 residues. V was pared by 3 bases and J by 4 bases, with 10 bases between. Germline V CDR1 and CDR2: SEHNR, FQNEAQ (reference sequence). The full variable domain, with the rest looked up from reference TRBV7-9 and TRBJ2-1, is DTGVSQNPRHKITKRGQNVTFRCDPISEHNRLYWYRQTLGQGPEFLTYFQNEAQLEKSRLLSDRFSAERPKGSFSTLEIQRTEQGDSAMYLCASSLGSGYNEQFFGPGTRLTVL.

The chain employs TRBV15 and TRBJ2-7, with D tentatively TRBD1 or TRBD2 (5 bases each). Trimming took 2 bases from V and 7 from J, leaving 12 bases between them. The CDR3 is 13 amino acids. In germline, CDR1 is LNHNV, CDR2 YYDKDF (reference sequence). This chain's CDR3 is CATSRRGTGEQYF. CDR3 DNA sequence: TGTGCCACCAGCAGACGGGGCACGGGGGAGCAGTACTTC.

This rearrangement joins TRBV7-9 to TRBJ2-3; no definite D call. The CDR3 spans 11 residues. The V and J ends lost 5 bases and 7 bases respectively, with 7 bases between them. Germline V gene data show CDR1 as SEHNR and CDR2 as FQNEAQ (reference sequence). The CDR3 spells CASSQLHTQYF. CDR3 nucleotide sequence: TGTGCCAGCAGCCAACTACATACGCAGTATTTT.

The CDR3: CAISTGTAQYEQFF. The CDR3 DNA is TGTGCCATCAGTACGGGGACAGCCCAATATGAGCAGTTCTTC. The chain joins TRBV10-3 to TRBJ2-1, with 7 bases lining up with TRBD1. CDR1 ENHRY and CDR2 SYGVKD come from the germline V gene. The CDR3 sequence is 14 residues long. J lost 8 bases, V lost 5 bases, and 9 bases had no gene match.

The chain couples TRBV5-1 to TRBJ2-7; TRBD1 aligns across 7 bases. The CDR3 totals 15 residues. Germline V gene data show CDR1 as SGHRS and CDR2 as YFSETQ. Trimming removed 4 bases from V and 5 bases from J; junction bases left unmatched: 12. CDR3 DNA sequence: TGCGCCAGCAGCCGGGGACAGTACCCCTCTCACGAGCAGTACTTC. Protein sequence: CASSRGQYPSHEQYF.

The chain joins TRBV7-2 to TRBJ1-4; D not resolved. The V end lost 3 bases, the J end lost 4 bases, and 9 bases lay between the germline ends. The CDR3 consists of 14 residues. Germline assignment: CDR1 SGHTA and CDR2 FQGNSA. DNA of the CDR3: TGTGCCAGCAGCTTGGGCCCAAGTAATGAAAAACTGTTTTTT. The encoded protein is CASSLGPSNEKLFF. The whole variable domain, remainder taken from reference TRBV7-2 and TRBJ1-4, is GAGVSQSPSNKVTEKGKDVELRCDPISGHTALYWYRQSLGQGLEFLIYFQGNSAPDKSGLPSDRFSAERTGGSVSTLTIQRTQQEDSAVYLCASSLGPSNEKLFFGSGTQLSVL.

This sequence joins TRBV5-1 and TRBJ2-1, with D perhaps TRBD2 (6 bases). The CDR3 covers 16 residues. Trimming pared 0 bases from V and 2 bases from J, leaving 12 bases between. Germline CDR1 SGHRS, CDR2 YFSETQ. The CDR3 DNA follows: TGCGCCAGCAGCTTGGACGGGAGTCGCCCCTACAATGAGCAGTTCTTC. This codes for CASSLDGSRPYNEQFF.

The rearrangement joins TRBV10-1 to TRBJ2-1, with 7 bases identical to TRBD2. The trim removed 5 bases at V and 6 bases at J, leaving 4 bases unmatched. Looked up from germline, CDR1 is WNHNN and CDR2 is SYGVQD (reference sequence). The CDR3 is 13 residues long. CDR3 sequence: CASSWASGNEQFF. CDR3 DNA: TGCGCCAGCAGTTGGGCTAGCGGCAATGAGCAGTTCTTC.

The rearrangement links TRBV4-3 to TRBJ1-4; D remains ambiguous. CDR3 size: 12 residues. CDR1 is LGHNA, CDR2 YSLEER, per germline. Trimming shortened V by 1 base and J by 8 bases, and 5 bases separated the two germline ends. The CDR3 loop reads CASSQVREKLFF. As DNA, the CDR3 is TGCGCCAGCAGCCAAGTAAGGGAAAAACTGTTTTTT.